This is a list of T cell receptor beta chains from one sample in a study of cytomegalovirus exposure and HLA in healthy donors. The data were produced by immunoSEQ multiplex PCR, yet TCRdb's version contains in-frame clones alone and is incomplete. The profile shows 100,000 to 150,000 clones, over 75% of them singletons. Sequences were obtained from PBMCs. These receptors were obtained from a man aged 18 to 30 in good health and CMV-seropositive. The CDR3 runs from the conserved cysteine through the conserved F or W. A D gene is named only where the DNA matches it firmly. Only part of the rows carry a size: once, few, many, or a class if the clone is expanded.

D gene	clone size	V gene	J gene	CDR3 protein	CDR3 DNA
TRBD1	-	TRBV27	TRBJ2-7	CASSFGDPGQTYEQYF	TGTGCCAGCAGTTTTGGGGACCCGGGACAGACCTACGAGCAGTACTTC
-	-	TRBV7-9	TRBJ2-2	CSSRPETRNTGELFF	TGTTCCAGCAGACCTGAAACTAGGAACACCGGGGAGCTGTTTTTT
-	-	TRBV5-5	TRBJ1-1	CASSPGGVLTEAFF	TGTGCCAGCAGCCCCGGAGGCGTTCTCACTGAAGCTTTCTTT
TRBD2	-	TRBV7-2	TRBJ2-3	CASSQPTSSTDTQYF	TGTGCCAGCAGCCAGCCGACTAGCAGCACAGATACGCAGTATTTT
-	-	TRBV19	TRBJ1-1	CASSMSGTLNTEAFF	TGTGCCAGTAGTATGTCCGGGACTTTGAACACTGAAGCTTTCTTT
-	-	TRBV10-2	TRBJ1-1	CASSYREGTEAFF	TGCGCCAGCAGTTACAGGGAGGGAACTGAAGCTTTCTTT
TRBD1	once	TRBV18	TRBJ1-1	CASSPYTTGMVF	TGTGCCAGCTCACCATATACGACAGGGATGGTTTTT
TRBD1	-	TRBV2	TRBJ2-7	CASSEYRGSYEQYF	TGTGCCAGCAGTGAGTACAGGGGGTCCTACGAGCAGTACTTC
TRBD2	-	TRBV2	TRBJ2-5	CASSSGRVVVLQETQYF	TGTGCCAGCAGTAGCGGGAGGGTCGTGGTTCTCCAAGAGACCCAGTACTTC
-	once	TRBV6-1	TRBJ2-7	CASSDQRDKSYEQYF	TGTGCCAGCAGTGACCAACGGGACAAATCCTACGAGCAGTACTTC